The 23 T cell receptor beta chains presented below share a single source sample, sequenced in a study of blood T cell repertoires in COVID-19. Assay: immunoSEQ multiplex PCR; the TCRdb copy retains only in-frame clones and omits some. The sample shows some 150,000 clones, 70% to 90% of them seen only once. The sample taken for sequencing was peripheral blood. These receptor sequences come from a man in his fifties or sixties with active or convalescent COVID-19.

The chain uses TRBV29-1 and TRBJ2-7; 7 bases map to TRBD1. The CDR3 covers 14 residues. V lost 0 bases and J lost 3; bases outside the gene matches: 5. Germline CDR1 and CDR2: SQVTM and ANQGSEA. CDR3 in DNA: TGCAGCGTTGAAGAACAGGGGATCGGCTACGAGCAGTACTTC. Amino acids: CSVEEQGIGYEQYF.

The gene calls are TRBV12-3 or TRBV12-4 and TRBJ1-2; D gene unclear. V was cut by 5 bases and J by 4 bases, with 8 bases left in between. This CDR3 is built from 12 residues. In DNA form, the CDR3 reads TGTGCCAGCAGTCGGGAAGGCTATGGCTACACCTTC. This gives the protein CASSREGYGYTF.

The CDR3 coding sequence is TGCGCCAGCAGCCAAGAACAGGTGACAGTGAGCAATCAGCCCCAGCATTTT. Amino acid sequence: CASSQEQVTVSNQPQHF. The V gene is TRBV4-3, the J gene TRBJ1-5, with D possibly matching TRBD1 (5 bases). This CDR3 is built from 17 residues. Trimming took off 0 bases at V and 1 base at J, with 13 bases between the two ends. Germline lookup yields CDR1 LGHNA and CDR2 YSLEER.

CDR3 sequence reads: CASSPPGLAFNTGELFF. CDR3 sequence (DNA): TGTGCCAGCTCACCACCGGGACTAGCGTTTAACACCGGGGAGCTGTTTTTT. The chain has TRBV18 and TRBJ2-2, with 10 bases lining up with TRBD2. Germline V lookup: CDR1 KGHSH, CDR2 LQKENI. The junction had 3 bases not matched to a gene; V was cut back by 0 bases and J by 2 bases. This CDR3 has 17 amino acids.

The V call is TRBV28, the J call TRBJ1-6, with D perhaps TRBD1 (6 bases). The length of the CDR3 is 13 residues. Germline loops: CDR1 MDHEN, CDR2 SYDVKM. V was clipped by 10 bases and J by 4 bases, with 11 bases between them. The CDR3 region has the DNA TGTGCCATACAGGGATCTTATAATTCACCCCTCCACTTT. This encodes CAIQGSYNSPLHF. Full variable domain (missing parts from reference TRBV28 and TRBJ1-6): DVKVTQSSRYLVKRTGEKVFLECVQDMDHENMFWYRQDPGLGLRLIYFSYDVKMKEKGDIPEGYSVSREKKERFSLILESASTNQTSMYLCAIQGSYNSPLHFGNGTRLTVT.

This clone came up many times. V and J are TRBV28 and TRBJ1-2; possibly TRBD1 for D (5 bases). Looked up from germline, CDR1 is MDHEN and CDR2 is SYDVKM. The CDR3 is 15 residues long. The V end lost 1 base, the J end lost 2 bases, and 11 bases lay between the germline ends. The CDR3: CASSLFPGWNYGYTF. The CDR3 DNA sequence: TGTGCCAGCAGTTTATTCCCAGGGTGGAACTATGGCTACACCTTC.

The chain carries TRBV4-3 and TRBJ2-7, with 8 bases aligning to TRBD2. The CDR3 totals 15 residues. Trimming removed 2 bases from V and 3 bases from J; junction bases left unmatched: 6. Germline V gene lookup returns CDR1 LGHNA and CDR2 YSLEER. The CDR3 sequence is CASSQTAGAHYEQYF. The CDR3 DNA reads TGCGCCAGCAGCCAAACAGCGGGAGCCCACTACGAGCAGTACTTC.

This rearrangement joins TRBV6-1 to TRBJ1-2; maybe TRBD1 (5 bases). Germline V lookup: CDR1 MNHNS, CDR2 SASEGT. This CDR3 region has 13 residues. V shed 2 bases and J shed 2 bases, with 6 bases lying between them. In DNA form, the CDR3 reads TGTGCCAGCAGTGAACAGGGAAACTATGGCTACACCTTC. This gives the protein CASSEQGNYGYTF.

In its sample, this clone was seen a few times. This chain connects TRBV6-6 to TRBJ2-1; D unclear. CDR3 size: 12 residues. The germline gives CDR1 MNHNY, CDR2 SVGAGI (reference sequence). V lost 1 base to trimming and J lost 5 bases, with 3 bases between them. CDR3 in amino acids: CASSYYNNEQFF. In DNA form, the CDR3 reads TGTGCCAGCAGTTACTACAACAATGAGCAGTTCTTC.

V is TRBV6-5 and J is TRBJ1-6, with no clear D. Germline V CDR1 and CDR2: MNHEY, SVGAGI. V lost 7 bases and J lost 9, with 19 bases in between. This CDR3 contains 15 residues. CDR3 protein: CASTYMARSGSPLHF. The CDR3 nucleotides are TGTGCCAGCACCTACATGGCACGGTCGGGTTCACCCCTCCACTTT.

The chain employs TRBV7-3 and TRBJ2-4; 7 bases line up with TRBD1. CDR1 is SGHTA, CDR2 FQGTGA, per germline. This CDR3 has 13 residues. The trim removed 5 bases at V and 10 bases at J, leaving 8 bases unmatched. The CDR3 DNA reads as TGTGCCAGCAGCGGTGGGACAGAGAGAATTCAGTACTTC. Protein: CASSGGTERIQYF.

The chain uses TRBV9 and TRBJ2-3; D gene ambiguous. The CDR3 spans 12 residues. Germline V gives CDR1 SGDLS, CDR2 YYNGEE. Trimming cost V 0 bases and J 5 bases, with 4 bases left between them. CDR3 coding DNA: TGTGCCAGCAGCGTAGCGGGAGATACGCAGTATTTT. It codes for CASSVAGDTQYF.

This sequence joins TRBV14 and TRBJ1-5; weak D call: TRBD1 (5 bases). Trimming pared 0 bases from V and 3 bases from J, leaving 9 bases between. Germline CDR1 and CDR2: SGHDN and FVKESK. The CDR3 covers 15 residues. CDR3 residues: CASSQEGAHNQPQHF. DNA for the CDR3: TGTGCCAGCAGCCAAGAAGGGGCACACAATCAGCCCCAGCATTTT.

This chain connects TRBV3-1 (or the pseudogene TRBV3-2) to TRBJ2-2; D perhaps matches TRBD2 (6 bases). The CDR3 has 16 amino acids. V was shortened by 4 bases and J by 4 bases, with 16 bases between the two germline ends. Germline lookup yields CDR1 LGHDT and CDR2 YNNKEL (reference sequence). DNA of the CDR3: TGTGCCAGCAGCCTGGGAAACGGGGGTTCCACCGGGGAGCTGTTTTTT. Protein product: CASSLGNGGSTGELFF.

This sequence joins TRBV7-6 and TRBJ1-6; D ambiguous. CDR1 and CDR2 (germline): SGHVS, FNYEAQ. The germline V and J ends were trimmed by 0 bases and 0 bases, with 3 bases remaining between them. CDR3 length equals 15 residues. The CDR3 nucleotides are TGTGCCAGCAGCTTAGCTAGCTCCTATAATTCACCCCTCCACTTT. Translated: CASSLASSYNSPLHF.

V gene TRBV11-2 combines with J gene TRBJ1-4, with a tentative D call TRBD1 (5 bases). The CDR3 length is 13 residues. CDR1 is SGHAT, CDR2 FQNNGV, per germline. V lost 2 bases to trimming and J lost 10 bases, with 11 bases between them. The CDR3 nucleotides read TGTGCCAGCAGCTTAAAAGGGGATGGAAAACTGTTTTTT. It specifies CASSLKGDGKLFF. The variable domain in full, completed from reference TRBV11-2 and TRBJ1-4, reads EAGVAQSPRYKIIEKRQSVAFWCNPISGHATLYWYQQILGQGPKLLIQFQNNGVVDDSQLPKDRFSAERLKGVDSTLKIQPAKLEDSAVYLCASSLKGDGKLFFGSGTQLSVL.

This clone showed up just once. This chain joins TRBV4-3 and TRBJ1-2; 10 nucleotides line up with TRBD1. CDR1 LGHNA and CDR2 YSLEER come from the germline V gene. This CDR3 contains 14 residues. V shed 4 bases and J 8 bases; nucleotides not matched to a gene: 7. The CDR3 sequence is CASSPQDRGRGYTF. The CDR3 DNA is TGCGCCAGCAGCCCCCAAGACAGGGGGCGAGGCTACACCTTC.

This chain uses TRBV13 with TRBJ2-7, with D tentatively TRBD2 (5 bases). V dropped 1 base and J dropped 7 bases, with 8 bases sitting between them. The germline V gene has CDR1 PRHDT and CDR2 FYEKMQ (reference sequence). The CDR3 totals 12 residues. CDR3 amino acids: CASSLERLEQYF. CDR3 sequence (DNA): TGTGCCAGCAGCTTAGAGCGGTTGGAGCAGTACTTC. Together with reference TRBV13 and TRBJ2-7, the CDR3 gives the full variable domain: AAGVIQSPRHLIKEKRETATLKCYPIPRHDTVYWYQQGPGQDPQFLISFYEKMQSDKGSIPDRFSAQQFSDYHSELNMSSLELGDSALYFCASSLERLEQYFGPGTRLTVT.

The chain employs TRBV12-5 and TRBJ2-3; 9 nucleotides match TRBD1. Germline CDR1 is LGHNT and CDR2 is FRNRAP. The J segment lost 7 bases and the V segment lost 0 bases, leaving 8 bases of the junction unmatched. The CDR3 covers 16 residues. CDR3 residues: CASGLVPQGAKNTQYF. CDR3 sequence (DNA): TGTGCTAGTGGTTTGGTACCACAGGGGGCAAAAAATACGCAGTATTTT.

This clone is a singleton in its sample. The rearrangement uses TRBV7-8 and TRBJ1-1; D perhaps matches TRBD1 (6 bases). The germline CDR1 and CDR2 sequences are SGHVS and FQNEAQ. Trimming took 8 bases from V and 4 from J, leaving 20 bases between them. The CDR3 runs 15 residues. The CDR3: CASRAMGGPSTEAFF. The CDR3 nucleotides read TGTGCCAGCCGTGCTATGGGGGGGCCGAGCACTGAAGCTTTCTTT.

The J gene is TRBJ2-3, the V gene TRBV20-1; 9 bases are shared with TRBD2. V dropped 3 bases and J dropped 5; count of bases not matched to a gene: 0. This CDR3 has 12 residues. Looked up from germline, CDR1 is DFQATT and CDR2 is SNEGSKA (reference sequence). The CDR3 loop is CSASSGRDTQYF. The CDR3 nucleotides read TGCAGTGCTAGTAGCGGGAGAGATACGCAGTATTTT.

The rearrangement joins TRBV9 to TRBJ1-2; tentative D call: TRBD1 (5 bases). Per germline, CDR1 SGDLS and CDR2 YYNGEE. This CDR3 has 13 residues. Trimming stripped 3 bases from V and 6 bases from J, with 12 bases between. Here the CDR3 reads CASSARVDDGYTF. CDR3 coding DNA: TGTGCCAGCAGCGCCAGGGTCGACGATGGCTACACCTTC.

The rearrangement joins TRBV7-2 to TRBJ1-2, with TRBD1 matching 9 bases. After removal of 4 bases from V and 4 bases from J, the junction contained 7 bases not matched to a gene. The CDR3 covers 15 residues. Germline-derived CDR1 and CDR2 are SGHTA and FQGNSA. This chain's CDR3 is CASSSTGTGTYGYTF. The CDR3 bases are TGTGCCAGCAGCTCCACCGGGACAGGGACCTATGGCTACACCTTC.